Described below is a single TCR beta chain sequence and its context. No antigen is known for it. Prepared TCR beta cDNA libraries contained unique molecular identifiers. cDNA molecules numbering about half a million came from about 1 to 10 million T cells. TCRdb re-derived calls from the PCR reads in MiXCR, one entry per CDR3 protein. Of roughly 700,000 distinct CDR3 sequences listed, about 27% are singletons. These data come from a study of post-analysis software for immune sequencing data. Across the whole study: Some patients lacked subtype; others had relapsing-remitting, secondary progressive or progressive-relapsing disease. Broader study findings: Compared with controls, patients had more of about 5 TRBV segments, including TRBV5-6, TRBV5-1 and TRBV20-1. F measure showed strong co-clustering of same-batch samples. Multiple sclerosis patients showed significantly lower normalized Chao1 diversity than controls did.

V gave up 7 bases and J gave up 10 bases, with 17 bases separating them. CDR3 length equals 12 residues. CDR1 is SQVTM and CDR2 is ANQGSEA in the germline V gene. The sequenced sample was blood. The sequence came from a girl between 5 and 17 years old with multiple sclerosis. The rearrangement links TRBV29-1 to TRBJ2-1; D uncertain. CDR3 in DNA: TGCAGCGCCCGTGAAGGCGTCCGGGAGCAGTTCTTC. It yields the protein CSAREGVREQFF.